The rows below give T cell receptor beta chains drawn from one sample of a study of radiotherapy plus CTLA-4 blockade in lung cancer. Assay: immunoSEQ multiplex PCR; the TCRdb copy retains only in-frame clones and omits some. The sample has roughly 3,000 clones, around three quarters seen once. Specimen: tumor tissue, collected from a patient treated with radiotherapy plus ipilimumab. The source is a human donor with non-small cell lung cancer that progressed on radiotherapy plus ipilimumab. The CDR3 runs from the conserved cysteine through the conserved F or W. The order of the fields is D gene, J gene, clone size, V gene, CDR3 protein, CDR3 DNA. A D gene is named only where the DNA matches it firmly. A row's size may be missing; if present it is once, few, many or a size class.

TRBD1 | TRBJ2-7 | few | TRBV5-1 | CASSGDSYEQYF | TGCGCCAGCAGCGGGGACAGCTACGAGCAGTACTTC
TRBD1 | TRBJ2-7 | . | TRBV11-1 | CASSQSPGTGDEQYF | TGTGCCAGCAGCCAATCCCCCGGGACAGGGGACGAGCAGTACTTC
. | TRBJ2-1 | . | TRBV7-3 | CASSGGHPEQFF | TGTGCCAGCAGCGGAGGACACCCTGAGCAGTTCTTC
. | TRBJ2-7 | . | TRBV4-1 | CASSQVSPNGSGGSYEQYF | TGCGCCAGCAGCCAAGTGAGTCCAAACGGGTCTGGAGGCTCCTACGAGCAGTACTTC
. | TRBJ1-1 | . | TRBV27 | CASSPTGAEAFF | TGTGCCAGCTCCCCAACAGGCGCTGAAGCTTTCTTT
TRBD2 | TRBJ2-2 | . | TRBV7-2 | CASSPAGRTGELFF | TGTGCCAGCAGCCCAGCGGGGAGGACCGGGGAGCTGTTTTTT
. | TRBJ1-6 | once | TRBV11-2 | CASSYRVDNSPLHF | TGTGCCAGCAGCTACAGGGTTGATAATTCACCCCTCCACTTT
. | TRBJ2-1 | . | TRBV4-1 | CASSQDLNKNEQFF | TGCGCCAGCAGCCAAGACTTGAACAAGAATGAGCAGTTCTTC
. | TRBJ2-3 | once | TRBV7-2 | CASSLKRGGPLTDTQYF | TGTGCCAGCAGCTTAAAGAGGGGGGGCCCCCTCACAGATACGCAGTATTTT
. | TRBJ2-4 | . | TRBV6-1 | CASSGRGYGNENIQYF | TGTGCCAGCAGTGGGAGAGGATACGGTAACGAAAACATTCAGTACTTC
. | TRBJ2-3 | . | TRBV15 | CATSAPWDTQYF | TGTGCCACCAGCGCCCCATGGGATACGCAGTATTTT
. | TRBJ1-1 | . | TRBV27 | CASRLLTGTEAFF | TGTGCCAGCAGACTGCTGACGGGGACTGAAGCTTTCTTT
. | TRBJ1-4 | few | TRBV7-9 | CASSLGPTDKLFF | TGTGCCAGCAGCTTAGGCCCTACCGACAAACTGTTTTTT
. | TRBJ2-7 | . | TRBV28 | CASSTGYEQYF | TGTGCCAGCAGCACAGGCTACGAGCAGTACTTC
TRBD2 | TRBJ2-1 | once | TRBV9 | CASSAGRGGYNEQFF | TGTGCCAGCAGCGCCGGGCGGGGGGGCTACAATGAGCAGTTCTTC
. | TRBJ2-7 | . | TRBV18 | CASSPPGYEQYF | TGTGCCAGCTCACCACCCGGGTACGAGCAGTACTTC
. | TRBJ2-1 | . | TRBV18 | CASSQSASYNEQFF | TGTGCCAGCTCACAGTCAGCCTCCTACAATGAGCAGTTCTTC
TRBD2 | TRBJ2-3 | . | TRBV7-2 | CASSLSPLAGGSTDTQYF | TGTGCCAGCAGCTTAAGCCCTCTAGCGGGGGGCAGCACAGATACGCAGTATTTT
TRBD1 | TRBJ2-7 | few | TRBV5-3 | CARSLAIRDRAFCEQYF | TGTGCCAGAAGCTTGGCGATCCGGGACAGGGCATTCTGCGAGCAGTACTTC
TRBD1 | TRBJ1-1 | . | TRBV15 | CATSRDSGGDTEAFF | TGTGCCACCAGCAGAGATTCAGGGGGCGACACTGAAGCTTTCTTT
. | TRBJ2-7 | . | TRBV6-6 | CASSYGKEGYEQYF | TGTGCCAGCAGTTACGGGAAAGAAGGGTACGAGCAGTACTTC
. | TRBJ1-1 | . | TRBV5-1 | CASSLQAPNTEAFF | TGCGCCAGCAGCTTACAGGCCCCGAACACTGAAGCTTTCTTT
. | TRBJ1-4 | few | TRBV11-2 | CASSPRIGGGKEKLFF | TGTGCCAGCAGCCCCCGGATAGGTGGCGGAAAGGAAAAACTGTTTTTT
. | TRBJ1-4 | . | TRBV7-9 | CASSLGNEKLFF | TGTGCCAGCAGTCTCGGGAATGAAAAACTGTTTTTT
. | TRBJ2-7 | . | TRBV13 | CASSSSTREQYF | TGTGCCAGCAGCTCCTCAACCAGGGAGCAGTACTTC
. | TRBJ2-7 | . | TRBV7-9 | CASTSTATYEQYF | TGTGCCAGCACCTCGACTGCCACCTACGAGCAGTACTTC
TRBD2 | TRBJ2-7 | . | TRBV4-3 | CASSLGLALYEQYF | TGCGCCAGCAGCCTGGGACTAGCATTATACGAGCAGTACTTC
. | TRBJ2-1 | . | TRBV5-5 | CTSSLVGIESSYNEQFF | TGTACCAGCAGCTTGGTTGGCATCGAAAGCTCCTACAATGAGCAGTTCTTC
. | TRBJ2-2 | . | TRBV29-1 | CSVVRLTGELFF | TGCAGCGTCGTCAGACTCACCGGGGAGCTGTTTTTT
. | TRBJ1-2 | . | TRBV19 | CASTSTGGRNYGYTF | TGTGCCAGTACCTCCACTGGGGGGCGAAACTATGGCTACACCTTC
TRBD1 | TRBJ1-5 | . | TRBV28 | CASNQPGGAGQPQHF | TGTGCCAGCAACCAACCAGGGGGGGCAGGACAGCCCCAGCATTTT
TRBD1 | TRBJ1-2 | . | TRBV9 | CASSGGGRGTGDGYTF | TGTGCCAGCAGCGGTGGTGGAAGGGGGACAGGGGATGGCTACACCTTC
. | TRBJ2-5 | few | TRBV2 | CASSGPEETQYF | TGTGCCAGCAGTGGGCCGGAAGAGACCCAGTACTTC
TRBD2 | TRBJ2-3 | . | TRBV6-1 | CASSNSGRRDTQYF | TGTGCCAGCAGCAATAGCGGGAGGCGCGATACGCAGTATTTT
. | TRBJ2-6 | . | TRBV4-1 | CASSQDMAGANVLTF | TGCGCCAGCAGCCAAGATATGGCTGGGGCCAACGTCCTGACTTTC
TRBD2 | TRBJ2-3 | . | TRBV27 | CASSFYNPGLAGTDTQYF | TGTGCCAGCAGTTTCTACAATCCGGGACTAGCGGGAACAGATACGCAGTATTTT
. | TRBJ2-3 | once | TRBV4-3 | CASSQGLGGTDTQYF | TGCGCCAGCAGCCAAGGCCTAGGAGGCACAGATACGCAGTATTTT
. | TRBJ2-1 | . | TRBV18 | CASSPPQTNTYNEQFF | TGTGCCAGCTCACCACCACAGACTAATACCTACAATGAGCAGTTCTTC
. | TRBJ2-1 | few | TRBV19 | CASSGPHSRYNEQFF | TGTGCCAGTAGCGGACCCCACTCCAGGTACAATGAGCAGTTCTTC
. | TRBJ1-1 | . | TRBV27 | CASSLKGEMNTEAFF | TGTGCCAGCAGTTTGAAAGGTGAGATGAACACTGAAGCTTTCTTT
. | TRBJ1-6 | . | TRBV19 | CASTPGDNSPLHF | TGTGCCAGTACACCAGGGGATAATTCACCCCTCCACTTT
TRBD2 | TRBJ2-3 | once | TRBV7-8 | CASAPGGKADTQYF | TGTGCCAGCGCCCCCGGGGGGAAAGCGGATACGCAGTATTTT
. | TRBJ2-7 | . | TRBV4-1 | CASSRITPPGQYF | TGCGCCAGCAGCCGTATCACTCCCCCGGGGCAGTACTTC
. | TRBJ2-1 | . | TRBV6-5 | CASSYSEEVAYNEQFF | TGTGCCAGCAGTTACTCCGAGGAGGTCGCATACAATGAGCAGTTCTTC
. | TRBJ1-3 | . | TRBV6-5 | CASSYSGGTGNTIYF | TGTGCCAGCAGTTACTCGGGGGGCACTGGAAACACCATATATTTT
TRBD1 | TRBJ2-1 | . | TRBV6-1 | CASSEAGTGFRNEQFF | TGTGCCAGCAGTGAAGCGGGGACAGGGTTTCGCAATGAGCAGTTCTTC
. | TRBJ2-2 | few | TRBV30 | CAWGGLGAGELFF | TGTGCCTGGGGGGGGCTAGGAGCCGGGGAGCTGTTTTTT
. | TRBJ2-3 | . | TRBV2 | CASTEGDGSADTQYF | TGTGCCAGCACCGAAGGGGACGGGTCGGCAGATACGCAGTATTTT
. | TRBJ1-1 | . | TRBV5-6 | CASSLLSRPNTEAFF | TGTGCCAGCAGCTTGCTCTCGCGGCCGAACACTGAAGCTTTCTTT